The clone carrying this T cell receptor (beta chain) appeared a few times. The data belong to a study of CD8+ T cells in alopecia areata. Treatment denoted: oral pan-JAK inhibitor, 5-10 mg twice daily. Germline V gene sequence: CDR1 SGHTA, CDR2 FQGTGA. V was cut by 3 bases and J by 8 bases, with 14 bases left in between. The CDR3 has 14 residues. Extraction and reverse transcription of RNA yielded cDNA as the sequencing template. This table comes from immunoSEQ multiplex PCR, and its TCRdb copy is limited to in-frame clones, with some not included. The sample holds more than 200,000 clones, approximately 47% seen once.

The sequence came from a human donor with alopecia areata. The chain links TRBV7-3 to TRBJ2-4, with D uncertain. Here the sequenced sample was CD4+ T cells sorted from blood, taken at roughly week 36, from a patient treated with tofacitinib. The CDR3: CASSFAAAGHIQYF. The CDR3 nucleotides are TGTGCCAGCAGCTTCGCCGCTGCTGGTCACATTCAGTACTTC.